Shown below are 18 T cell receptor beta chains from a single sample sequenced in a study of human T cells and chemical hapten exposure. TCRdb processed the RACE reads anew with MiXCR; each CDR3 protein has one entry. The sample includes approximately 160,000 distinct CDR3 sequences, 28% of them seen just once. Indicated time point: patch test 3, about 24 weeks after DPC sensitization. Treatment described: therapeutic diphenylcyclopropenone sensitization with weekly scalp DPC. Sequencing used whole blood, obtained in connection with sensitization to the hapten diphenylcyclopropenone (DPC). These receptors all stem from a woman aged 18-30 years with alopecia areata. Some clones in this sample may be carry-over from other donors' samples.

The chain has TRBV9 and TRBJ2-7; 9 positions agree with TRBD1. In germline, CDR1 is SGDLS, CDR2 YYNGEE. The J segment lost 3 bases and the V segment lost 7 bases, leaving 8 bases of the junction unmatched. The CDR3 length is 14 residues. The CDR3 here is CASSPGDRVYEQYF. CDR3 nucleotide sequence: TGTGCCAGCTCGCCGGGGGACAGGGTCTACGAGCAGTACTTC.

In this sample, this clonotype turned up a few times. This rearrangement joins TRBV7-9 to TRBJ2-1, with D maybe TRBD2 (6 bases). The CDR3 is 17 residues long. Deletions cut 6 bases from V and 4 bases from J, with 22 bases between. Germline V gives CDR1 SEHNR, CDR2 FQNEAQ (reference sequence). CDR3 sequence: CASSGPGSRGGYNEQFF. The CDR3 DNA follows: TGTGCCAGCAGTGGACCCGGTTCGAGGGGAGGATACAATGAGCAGTTCTTC.

The genes are TRBV10-3 and TRBJ2-7; maybe TRBD2 (6 bases). The germline CDR1 and CDR2 sequences are ENHRY and SYGVKD. The CDR3 length is 15 residues. V was trimmed by 9 bases and J by 5 bases, leaving 23 bases between them. The CDR3 nucleotides read TGTGCCATTGGGAGAAGGACCAAGGGAGGACACGAGCAGTACTTC. This sequence encodes CAIGRRTKGGHEQYF.

This sequence joins TRBV15 and TRBJ1-4; D gene uncertain. The germline V and J ends were trimmed by 0 bases and 13 bases, with 12 bases remaining between them. This CDR3 has 13 amino acids. CDR1 and CDR2 (germline): LNHNV, YYDKDF (reference sequence). CDR3 amino acids: CATSRERKFPLFF. CDR3 nucleotides: TGTGCCACCAGCAGAGAGCGTAAATTTCCACTGTTTTTT.

This clonotype has more than one count but fewer than ten. V and J are TRBV7-2 and TRBJ2-3; 7 bases map to TRBD1. The CDR3 has 13 residues. The V gene end was trimmed by 5 bases and the J gene end by 10 bases; junction bases not matched to a gene: 9. In germline, CDR1 is SGHTA, CDR2 FQGNSA. The CDR3 region has the DNA TGTGCCAGCAGCCTAGACAGGGTGTGGGCGCAGTATTTT. Its protein is CASSLDRVWAQYF.

The rearrangement links TRBV4-3 to TRBJ2-3, with 8 bases fitting TRBD2. V shed 3 bases and J 4 bases; nucleotides not matched to a gene: 9. The CDR3 contains 16 residues. Germline loops: CDR1 LGHNA, CDR2 YSLEER. The CDR3 DNA reads as TGCGCCAGCAGCCACGCCAACGGGGGGGGCCCAGATACGCAGTATTTT. It encodes CASSHANGGGPDTQYF.

This clonotype was recorded a few times. The chain recombines TRBV12-3 or TRBV12-4 with TRBJ2-3, with D perhaps TRBD2 (5 bases). V gave up 5 bases and J gave up 5 bases, with 14 bases separating them. This CDR3 region has 14 residues. The DNA for the CDR3 is TGTGCCAGCAGTGCCTGGACTGGGAGAGATACGCAGTATTTT. Translating gives CASSAWTGRDTQYF.

V and J are TRBV7-8 and TRBJ1-2; possible D gene TRBD1, 5 bases. The V gene's germline CDR1 is SGHVS and CDR2 FQNEAQ. Trimming stripped 0 bases from V and 8 bases from J, with 16 bases between. The CDR3 sequence is 15 residues long. The CDR3 protein is CASSLAVYGTGGYTF. The CDR3 nucleotides read TGTGCCAGCAGCTTAGCCGTCTACGGGACGGGAGGCTACACCTTC.

With regard to this clonotype: Sequence at one end of the junction differs from germline and may be a read error. This chain links TRBV6-1 with TRBJ2-1; TRBD1 matches 9 bases. Germline lookup yields CDR1 MNHNS and CDR2 SASEGT. The length of the CDR3 is 14 residues. This CDR3 reads CVSRLGQGYNEQFF. The CDR3 DNA sequence: TGTGTCAGCCGGCTGGGACAGGGATACAATGAGCAGTTCTTC.

The V call is TRBV25-1, the J call TRBJ2-1; D may be TRBD1 or TRBD2 (5 bases each). Trimming cost V 11 bases and J 9 bases, with 17 bases left between them. Per the germline V gene, CDR1 is MGHDK and CDR2 is SYGVNS. This CDR3 is 12 amino acids long. The DNA of the CDR3 is TGTGCCGGGGGTTTCCCGTCAGGTGAGCAGTTCTTC. Translating it yields CAGGFPSGEQFF.

This chain connects TRBV29-1 to TRBJ2-5, with TRBD1 matching 8 bases. V lost 4 bases to trimming and J lost 5 bases; unmatched junction nucleotides: 3. This CDR3 region has 12 residues. CDR1 SQVTM and CDR2 ANQGSEA come from the germline V gene. CDR3 bases: TGCAGCGTTGCTCAGGGGGCTGAGACCCAGTACTTC. Its translation is CSVAQGAETQYF. The complete variable domain, with remaining parts taken from reference TRBV29-1 and TRBJ2-5, reads SAVISQKPSRDICQRGTSLTIQCQVDSQVTMMFWYRQQPGQSLTLIATANQGSEATYESGFVIDKFPISRPNLTFSTLTVSNMSPEDSSIYLCSVAQGAETQYFGPGTRLLVL.

V is TRBV9 and J is TRBJ2-2; D unclear. The CDR3 spans 14 residues. Per the germline V gene, CDR1 is SGDLS and CDR2 is YYNGEE. V was pared by 0 bases and J by 0 bases, with 3 bases between. The CDR3 DNA reads TGTGCCAGCAGCGTAGGGGCGAACACCGGGGAGCTGTTTTTT. Translation: CASSVGANTGELFF.

This clonotype was recorded only once. This CDR3 reads CASSLGTSGSPDTQYF. CDR3 sequence (DNA): TGTGCCAGCAGCCTAGGGACTAGCGGGAGCCCAGATACGCAGTATTTT. The J gene is TRBJ2-3, the V gene TRBV7-6, with 14 bases that match TRBD2. The J segment lost 4 bases and the V segment lost 5 bases, leaving 5 bases of the junction unmatched. The CDR3 loop spans 16 amino acids. Germline lookup yields CDR1 SGHVS and CDR2 FNYEAQ.

This clonotype was picked up a small number of times. This chain uses TRBV4-3 with TRBJ2-4; D might be TRBD1 or TRBD2, each matching 5 bases. V was shortened by 2 bases and J by 6 bases, with 14 bases between the two germline ends. This CDR3 has 15 residues. Per the germline V gene, CDR1 is LGHNA and CDR2 is YSLEER. The DNA for the CDR3 is TGCGCCAGCAGCCAATTCGATAGTGGGGGAAACATTCAGTACTTC. Its protein product is CASSQFDSGGNIQYF.

This clonotype occurred a few times. The chain recombines TRBV11-2 with TRBJ2-2, with D possibly being TRBD2 (5 bases). Looked up from germline, CDR1 is SGHAT and CDR2 is FQNNGV. The V and J ends lost 6 bases and 5 bases respectively, with 16 bases between them. This CDR3 spans 15 amino acids. The CDR3 protein is CASSQLGMRTGELFF. CDR3 nucleotides: TGTGCCAGCAGTCAACTCGGGATGAGGACCGGGGAGCTGTTTTTT.

J is TRBJ1-1 and V is TRBV20-1; possibly TRBD1 for D (5 bases). From germline, CDR1 is DFQATT and CDR2 SNEGSKA (reference sequence). This CDR3 has 13 residues. V lost 3 bases, J lost 5 bases, and 13 bases lay in between. The CDR3 sequence: CSASAQEETEAFF. The CDR3 nucleotides are TGCAGTGCTAGTGCACAGGAGGAGACTGAAGCTTTCTTT.

The chain couples TRBV6-2 or TRBV6-3 to TRBJ2-6; no clear D gene. With 6 bases removed from V and 1 base from J, the gap between germline ends came to 10 bases. Germline V CDR1 and CDR2: MNHEY, SVGEGT. This CDR3 has 15 amino acids. Here the CDR3 DNA reads TGTGCCAGCAGCCACCGGAGTTCTGGGGCCAACGTCCTGACTTTC. Its translation: CASSHRSSGANVLTF.

The V and J genes are TRBV30 and TRBJ2-5; 9 bases line up with TRBD1. V shed 5 bases, J shed 2 bases, and the junction held 0 bases outside the gene matches. The CDR3 runs 12 residues. Germline CDR1 reads GTSNPN; CDR2 reads SVGIG (reference sequence). Written as DNA, the CDR3 is TGTGCCTGGGGGACAGGGCAAGAGACCCAGTACTTC. The encoded protein is CAWGTGQETQYF. Variable domain in full (rest from reference TRBV30 and TRBJ2-5): SQTIHQWPATLVQPVGSPLSLECTVEGTSNPNLYWYRQAAGRGLQLLFYSVGIGQISSEVPQNLSASRPQDRQFILSSKKLLLSDSGFYLCAWGTGQETQYFGPGTRLLVL.